Included here is one T cell receptor (beta chain) sequence, with context. The antigen is not known. One junction end does not reproduce the germline sequence, and a read error may be involved. The sample comes from a study of CD8 T cells in ankylosing spondylitis. Study results and limitations: A motif of 8 or 9 highly homologous TCR beta variants was seen as apparently characteristic of ankylosing spondylitis blood. Within peripheral blood, clones linked to disease were CD8+ and relatively rare. Enrichment of disease-linked clones was reportedly significant in matched ankylosing spondylitis synovial fluid.

Germline CDR1 is SSHAT and CDR2 is FNYEAQ (reference sequence). CDR3 size: 17 residues. Quantitative barcoded 5'-RACE was used to prepare TCR beta libraries. TCRdb reprocessed the 5' RACE reads via MiXCR and lists one record per CDR3 protein. Here the sample spans roughly 170,000 distinct CDR3 sequences, 9.8% being singletons. The source is a female donor with ankylosing spondylitis or in good health (not recorded which). V and J are TRBV7-7 and TRBJ2-1; 13 nucleotides align to TRBD2. Sequences were obtained from blood, either unsorted or a sorted T cell fraction (not recorded which). In nucleotides, the CDR3 is TGTGCTAGCAGCTTAGCTCTAACTAGCGGGAGGGCCGATGAGCAGTTCTTC. This translates into CASSLALTSGRADEQFF.